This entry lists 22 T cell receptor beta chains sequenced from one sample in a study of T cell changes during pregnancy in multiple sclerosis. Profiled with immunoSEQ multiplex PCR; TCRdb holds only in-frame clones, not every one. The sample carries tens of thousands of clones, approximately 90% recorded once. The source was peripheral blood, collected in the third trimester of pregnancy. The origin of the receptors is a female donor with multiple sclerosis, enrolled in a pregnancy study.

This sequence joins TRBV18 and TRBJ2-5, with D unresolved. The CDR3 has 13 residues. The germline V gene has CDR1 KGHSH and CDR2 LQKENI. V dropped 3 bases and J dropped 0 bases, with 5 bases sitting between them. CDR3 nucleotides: TGTGCCAGCTCACCGCAGGACCAAGAGACCCAGTACTTC. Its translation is CASSPQDQETQYF.

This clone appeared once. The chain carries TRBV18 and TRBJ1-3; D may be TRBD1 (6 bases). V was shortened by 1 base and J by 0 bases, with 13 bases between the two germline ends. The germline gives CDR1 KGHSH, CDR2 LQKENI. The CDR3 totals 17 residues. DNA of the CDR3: TGTGCCAGCTCACCACGAGCAGGGGCCGTCTCTGGAAACACCATATATTTT. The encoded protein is CASSPRAGAVSGNTIYF.

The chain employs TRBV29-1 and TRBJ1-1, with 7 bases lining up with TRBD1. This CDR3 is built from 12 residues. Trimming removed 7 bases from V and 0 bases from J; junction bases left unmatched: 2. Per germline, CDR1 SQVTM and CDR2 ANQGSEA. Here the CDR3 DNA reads TGCAGCGCGGGACAGATGAACACTGAAGCTTTCTTT. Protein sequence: CSAGQMNTEAFF.

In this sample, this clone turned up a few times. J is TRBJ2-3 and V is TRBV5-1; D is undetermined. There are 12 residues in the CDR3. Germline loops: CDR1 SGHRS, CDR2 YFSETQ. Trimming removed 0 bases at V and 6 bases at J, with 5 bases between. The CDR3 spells CASSLDADTQYF. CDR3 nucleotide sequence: TGCGCCAGCAGCTTGGACGCGGATACGCAGTATTTT.

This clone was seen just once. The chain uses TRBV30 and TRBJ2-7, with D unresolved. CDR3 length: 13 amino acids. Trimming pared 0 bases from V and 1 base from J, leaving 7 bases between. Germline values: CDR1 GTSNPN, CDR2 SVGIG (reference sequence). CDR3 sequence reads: CAWSVAASYEQYF. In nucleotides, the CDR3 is TGTGCCTGGAGTGTAGCAGCGTCCTACGAGCAGTACTTC. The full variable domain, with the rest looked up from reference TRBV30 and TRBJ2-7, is SQTIHQWPATLVQPVGSPLSLECTVEGTSNPNLYWYRQAAGRGLQLLFYSVGIGQISSEVPQNLSASRPQDRQFILSSKKLLLSDSGFYLCAWSVAASYEQYFGPGTRLTVT.

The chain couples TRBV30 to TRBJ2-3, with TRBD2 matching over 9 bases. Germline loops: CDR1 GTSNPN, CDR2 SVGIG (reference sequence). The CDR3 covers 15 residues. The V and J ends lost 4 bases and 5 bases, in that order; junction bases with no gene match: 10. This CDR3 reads CAWNLRGGDLDTQYF. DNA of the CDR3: TGTGCCTGGAACCTGCGGGGGGGCGATTTAGATACGCAGTATTTT.

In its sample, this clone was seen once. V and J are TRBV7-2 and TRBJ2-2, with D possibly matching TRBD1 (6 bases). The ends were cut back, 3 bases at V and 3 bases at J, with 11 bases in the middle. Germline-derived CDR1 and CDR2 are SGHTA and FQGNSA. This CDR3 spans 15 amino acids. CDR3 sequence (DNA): TGTGCCAGCAGCTTGGGCGGACAGTACACCGGGGAGCTGTTTTTT. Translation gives CASSLGGQYTGELFF.

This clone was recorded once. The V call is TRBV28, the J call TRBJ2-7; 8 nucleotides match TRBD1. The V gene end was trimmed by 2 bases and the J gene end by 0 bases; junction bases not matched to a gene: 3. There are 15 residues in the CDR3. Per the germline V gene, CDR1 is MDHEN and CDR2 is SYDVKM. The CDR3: CASSLPGQVSYEQYF. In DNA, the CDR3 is TGTGCCAGCAGTTTACCGGGACAGGTCTCCTACGAGCAGTACTTC.

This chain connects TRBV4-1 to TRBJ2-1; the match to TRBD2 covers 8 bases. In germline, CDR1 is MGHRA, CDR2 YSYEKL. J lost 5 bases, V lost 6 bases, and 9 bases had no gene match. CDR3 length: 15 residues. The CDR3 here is CASSRSGLADNEQFF. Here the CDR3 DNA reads TGCGCCAGCAGTCGGTCTGGACTAGCTGACAATGAGCAGTTCTTC.

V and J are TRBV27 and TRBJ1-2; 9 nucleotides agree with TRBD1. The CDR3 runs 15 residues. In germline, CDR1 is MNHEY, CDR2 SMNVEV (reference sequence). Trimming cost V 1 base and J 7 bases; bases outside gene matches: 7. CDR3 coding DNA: TGTGCCAGCAGTTTATTGGACAGGGGAATAGGTGGCTACACCTTC. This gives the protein CASSLLDRGIGGYTF.

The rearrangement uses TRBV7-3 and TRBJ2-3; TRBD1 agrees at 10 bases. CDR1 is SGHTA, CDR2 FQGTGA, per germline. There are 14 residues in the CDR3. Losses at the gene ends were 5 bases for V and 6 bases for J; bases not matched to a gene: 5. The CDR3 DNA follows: TGTGCCAGCAGCCGGGACAGGGGCCCCGATACGCAGTATTTT. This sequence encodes CASSRDRGPDTQYF.

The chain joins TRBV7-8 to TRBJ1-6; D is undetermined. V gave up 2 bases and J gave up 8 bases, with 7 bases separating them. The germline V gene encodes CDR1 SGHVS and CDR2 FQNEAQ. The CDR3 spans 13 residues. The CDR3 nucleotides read TGTGCCAGCAGCTTAAAACGGGATTCACCCCTCCACTTT. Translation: CASSLKRDSPLHF. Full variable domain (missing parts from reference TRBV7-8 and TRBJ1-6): GAGVSQSPRYKVAKRGQDVALRCDPISGHVSLFWYQQALGQGPEFLTYFQNEAQLDKSGLPSDRFFAERPEGSVSTLKIQRTQQEDSAVYLCASSLKRDSPLHFGNGTRLTVT.

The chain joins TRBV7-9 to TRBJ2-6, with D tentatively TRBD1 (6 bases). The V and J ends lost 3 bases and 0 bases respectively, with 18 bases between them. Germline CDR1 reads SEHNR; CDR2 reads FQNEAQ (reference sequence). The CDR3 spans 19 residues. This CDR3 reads CASSFQTGPPLSGANVLTF. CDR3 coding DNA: TGTGCCAGCAGCTTCCAGACAGGTCCCCCTCTCTCTGGGGCCAACGTCCTGACTTTC.

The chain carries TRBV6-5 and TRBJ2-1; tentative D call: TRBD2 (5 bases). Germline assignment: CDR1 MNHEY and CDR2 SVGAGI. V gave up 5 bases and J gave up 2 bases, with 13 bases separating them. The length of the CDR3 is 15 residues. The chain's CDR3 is CASSPLGGPYNEQFF. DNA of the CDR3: TGTGCCAGCAGTCCTTTGGGCGGGCCCTACAATGAGCAGTTCTTC.

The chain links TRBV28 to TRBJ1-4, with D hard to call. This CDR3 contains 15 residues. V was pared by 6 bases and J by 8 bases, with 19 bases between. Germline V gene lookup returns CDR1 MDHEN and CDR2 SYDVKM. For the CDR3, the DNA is TGTGCCAGCAGCTCGGTCGGACCCAGAGGGGAAAAACTGTTTTTT. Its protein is CASSSVGPRGEKLFF.

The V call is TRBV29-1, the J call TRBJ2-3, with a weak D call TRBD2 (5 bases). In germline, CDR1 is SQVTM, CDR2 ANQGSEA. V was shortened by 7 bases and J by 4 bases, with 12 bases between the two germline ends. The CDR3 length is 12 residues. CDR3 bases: TGCAGCGGGCGGGCAGCGCCAGATACGCAGTATTTT. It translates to CSGRAAPDTQYF.

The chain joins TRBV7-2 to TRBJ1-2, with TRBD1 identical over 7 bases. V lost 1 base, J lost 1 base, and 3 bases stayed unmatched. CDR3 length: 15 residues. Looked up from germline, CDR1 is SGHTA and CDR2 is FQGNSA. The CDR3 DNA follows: TGTGCCAGCAGCTTAGATAGGGGGCATAACTATGGCTACACCTTC. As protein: CASSLDRGHNYGYTF.

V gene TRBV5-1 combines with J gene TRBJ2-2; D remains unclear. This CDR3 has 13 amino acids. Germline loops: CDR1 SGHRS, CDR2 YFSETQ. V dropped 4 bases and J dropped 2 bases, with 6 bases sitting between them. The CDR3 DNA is TGCGCCAGCAGCCTAATAAACACCGGGGAGCTGTTTTTT. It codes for CASSLINTGELFF. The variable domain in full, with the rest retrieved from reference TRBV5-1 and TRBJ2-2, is KAGVTQTPRYLIKTRGQQVTLSCSPISGHRSVSWYQQTPGQGLQFLFEYFSETQRNKGNFPGRFSGRQFSNSRSEMNVSTLELGDSALYLCASSLINTGELFFGEGSRLTVL.

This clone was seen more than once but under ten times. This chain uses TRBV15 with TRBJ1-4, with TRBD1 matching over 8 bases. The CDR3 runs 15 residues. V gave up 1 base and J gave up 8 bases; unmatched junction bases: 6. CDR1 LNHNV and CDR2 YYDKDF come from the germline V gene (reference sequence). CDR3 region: CATSRGQGAREKLFF. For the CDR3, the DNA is TGTGCCACCAGCAGAGGCCAGGGGGCGCGGGAAAAACTGTTTTTT.

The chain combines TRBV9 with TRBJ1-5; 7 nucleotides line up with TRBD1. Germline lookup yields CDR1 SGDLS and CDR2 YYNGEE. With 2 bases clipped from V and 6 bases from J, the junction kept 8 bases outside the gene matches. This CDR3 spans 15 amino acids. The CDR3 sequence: CASSVRGGRGQPQHF. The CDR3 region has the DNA TGTGCCAGCAGCGTGAGAGGGGGCAGGGGTCAGCCCCAGCATTTT.

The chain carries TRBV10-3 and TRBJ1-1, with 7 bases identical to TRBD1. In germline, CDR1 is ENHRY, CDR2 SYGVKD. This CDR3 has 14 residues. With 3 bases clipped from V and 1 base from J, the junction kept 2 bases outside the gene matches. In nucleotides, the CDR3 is TGTGCCATCAGTGATGGGACAGCGAACACTGAAGCTTTCTTT. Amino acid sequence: CAISDGTANTEAFF.

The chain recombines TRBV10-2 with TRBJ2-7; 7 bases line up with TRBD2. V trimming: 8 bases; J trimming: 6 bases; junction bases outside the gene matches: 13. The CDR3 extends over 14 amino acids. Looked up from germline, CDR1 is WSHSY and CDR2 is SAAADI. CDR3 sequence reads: CASSKGTGGGEQYF. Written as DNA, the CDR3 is TGCGCCAGCTCTAAGGGCACAGGCGGGGGCGAGCAGTACTTC.